These 12 T cell receptor beta chains were all obtained from the same sample, sequenced in a study of T cell changes during pregnancy in multiple sclerosis. Profiling relied on immunoSEQ multiplex PCR, and the TCRdb table lists in-frame clones only, not all of them. Of over 50,000 clones in the sample, approximately 90% were seen once. Material: peripheral blood from another person, used as feeder cells. The receptors derive from a human donor whose cells served as feeder cells for cultures in a pregnancy study.

This clone was counted a single time. The chain has TRBV4-3 and TRBJ1-1; 7 positions agree with TRBD1. CDR1 and CDR2 (germline): LGHNA, YSLEER. Losses at the gene ends were 0 bases for V and 1 base for J; bases not matched to a gene: 2. The CDR3 consists of 15 residues. The CDR3 region is CASSQDYRGNTEAFF. The DNA of the CDR3 is TGCGCCAGCAGCCAAGATTACAGGGGGAACACTGAAGCTTTCTTT.

This chain links TRBV5-8 with TRBJ1-2, with D possibly matching TRBD1 (5 bases). Trimming took off 2 bases at V and 3 bases at J, with 11 bases between the two ends. Germline V gene sequence: CDR1 SGHTS, CDR2 YDEGEE. The CDR3 runs 14 residues. Here the CDR3 DNA reads TGTGCCAGCAGCTTTCAGGGAGCGGACTATGGCTACACCTTC. Protein sequence: CASSFQGADYGYTF.

This clone was seen only once. DNA for the CDR3: TGTGCCAGCAGTTACCACGAGGATGGGAAACGCGAAAAACTGTTTTTT. It is translated as CASSYHEDGKREKLFF. V usage is TRBV6-6 and J usage is TRBJ1-4; D unclear. Trimming took 2 bases from V and 8 from J, leaving 18 bases between them. Germline loops: CDR1 MNHNY, CDR2 SVGAGI (reference sequence). CDR3 length: 16 residues.

The chain joins TRBV7-9 to TRBJ2-7; the D gene is possibly TRBD1 (5 bases). The CDR3 is 16 amino acids. V shed 5 bases and J shed 3 bases, with 20 bases lying between them. Germline-derived CDR1 and CDR2 are SEHNR and FQNEAQ (reference sequence). The CDR3 nucleotides are TGTGCCAGCAGCCCCGACTGGGGCCTCCAAAGCTACGAGCAGTACTTC. This translates into CASSPDWGLQSYEQYF.

V usage is TRBV4-1 and J usage is TRBJ2-3; D is perhaps TRBD2 (6 bases). Germline loops: CDR1 MGHRA, CDR2 YSYEKL. The CDR3 is 14 amino acids. Trimming cost V 1 base and J 3 bases, with 8 bases left between them. CDR3 sequence: CASSQARETDTQYF. The CDR3 DNA is TGCGCCAGCAGCCAAGCCCGGGAGACAGATACGCAGTATTTT.

This clone was seen a handful of times. DNA for the CDR3: TGTGCCAGCAGCTTGAGAAACACCATATATTTT. It yields the protein CASSLRNTIYF. The chain links TRBV7-2 to TRBJ1-3, with no clear D. With 3 bases removed from V and 5 bases from J, the gap between germline ends came to 2 bases. CDR1 is SGHTA and CDR2 is FQGNSA in the germline V gene. The CDR3 consists of 11 residues. Full variable domain (outside the CDR3, taken from reference TRBV7-2 and TRBJ1-3): GAGVSQSPSNKVTEKGKDVELRCDPISGHTALYWYRQSLGQGLEFLIYFQGNSAPDKSGLPSDRFSAERTGGSVSTLTIQRTQQEDSAVYLCASSLRNTIYFGEGSWLTVV.

The chain recombines TRBV30 with TRBJ2-1, with 9 bases lining up with TRBD2. The trim removed 4 bases at V and 5 bases at J, leaving 18 bases unmatched. The CDR3 runs 18 residues. Germline assignment: CDR1 GTSNPN and CDR2 SVGIG (reference sequence). The CDR3 sequence: CAWTAAGAGGLRHNEQFF. The DNA for the CDR3 is TGTGCCTGGACGGCAGCAGGAGCGGGAGGCCTTCGACACAATGAGCAGTTCTTC.

The rearrangement joins TRBV19 to TRBJ1-5; perhaps TRBD1 as D (5 bases). From germline, CDR1 is LNHDA and CDR2 SQIVND (reference sequence). Trimming took off 0 bases at V and 2 bases at J, with 17 bases between the two ends. The CDR3 contains 18 residues. The CDR3: CASSIDPRAGRGNQPQHF. The CDR3 bases are TGTGCCAGTAGTATAGATCCCAGGGCGGGACGAGGCAATCAGCCCCAGCATTTT.

The chain is built from TRBV5-1 and TRBJ2-5, with 7 bases matching TRBD2. CDR1 is SGHRS, CDR2 YFSETQ, per germline. CDR3 size: 15 residues. Germline trimming cut 4 bases from V and 5 bases from J; bases unmatched to any gene: 11. The CDR3 loop is CASSPLSGGLETQYF. The CDR3 nucleotides read TGCGCCAGCAGCCCCTTGTCGGGAGGTCTGGAGACCCAGTACTTC.

Written as DNA, the CDR3 is TGTGCCAGCAGCCCTACCTCAGCGGGGGGCACAGATACGCAGTATTTT. Translated, it gives CASSPTSAGGTDTQYF. The V call is TRBV27, the J call TRBJ2-3; 8 nucleotides line up with TRBD2. Germline loops: CDR1 MNHEY, CDR2 SMNVEV (reference sequence). The CDR3 has 16 residues. Trimming at V came to 6 bases and at J to 1 base, leaving 9 bases not matched to a gene.

CDR3 residues: CAWSSGAHYEQYF. CDR3 nucleotide sequence: TGTGCCTGGAGTTCGGGAGCCCACTACGAGCAGTACTTC. The chain employs TRBV30 and TRBJ2-7, with D possibly being TRBD2 (6 bases). CDR3 length equals 13 residues. CDR1 is GTSNPN, CDR2 SVGIG, per germline (reference sequence). V was trimmed by 2 bases and J by 3 bases, leaving 11 bases between them.

CDR3 bases: TGCGCCAGCGCCCAAGGTGACAGTCGCACAGATACGCAGTATTTT. Translating it yields CASAQGDSRTDTQYF. V and J are TRBV5-1 and TRBJ2-3; perhaps TRBD1 as D (5 bases). The CDR3 covers 15 residues. Germline lookup yields CDR1 SGHRS and CDR2 YFSETQ. The germline V and J ends were trimmed by 7 bases and 1 base, with 16 bases remaining between them.